This TCR beta chain comes out of a study of blood T cell repertoires in COVID-19. Study as a whole: The United States, Italy and Spain supplied acute and convalescent COVID-19 samples.

This table comes from immunoSEQ multiplex PCR, and its TCRdb copy is limited to in-frame clones, with some not included. The sample yields some 140,000 clones, 70% to 85% seen once. V gave up 1 base and J gave up 5 bases, with 16 bases separating them. Germline CDR1 is KGHDR and CDR2 is SFDVKD. CDR3 length: 17 residues. The chain links TRBV24-1 to TRBJ2-2, with a tentative D call TRBD2 (6 bases). This TCR was sampled from a man aged 55-75 years with acute or convalescent COVID-19. Sequencing was done on a sample of peripheral blood. The chain's CDR3 is CATSDLTGAGDTGELFF. In nucleotides, the CDR3 is TGTGCCACCAGTGATTTAACGGGAGCTGGGGATACCGGGGAGCTGTTTTTT.